The next 13 T cell receptor beta chains were all read from a single sample in a study of T cell responses to AZD1222 COVID-19 vaccine. Only in-frame clones appear in the TCRdb table, and some are missing; sequencing was by immunoSEQ multiplex PCR. This sample has over 110,000 clones, with more than 90% found just once. The sample consisted of peripheral blood, taken on day 0 of AZD1222 vaccination. The receptors originated from an adult in good health.

The V and J genes are TRBV6-2 or TRBV6-3 and TRBJ2-7; weak D call: TRBD2 (5 bases). Germline V CDR1 and CDR2: MNHEY, SVGEGT. V was cut by 5 bases and J by 5 bases, with 13 bases left in between. CDR3 size: 13 residues. In nucleotides, the CDR3 is TGTGCCAGCAGTGCCGGGATCGCGGACGAGCAGTACTTC. Amino acids: CASSAGIADEQYF.

The chain employs TRBV5-4 and TRBJ1-1; TRBD1 aligns across 10 bases. V gave up 3 bases and J gave up 4 bases; unmatched junction bases: 6. This CDR3 region has 15 residues. Germline V gene lookup returns CDR1 SGHNT and CDR2 YYREEE (reference sequence). The CDR3 reads CASSSPDRGGTEAFF. The CDR3 coding sequence is TGTGCCAGCAGCTCCCCGGACAGGGGGGGCACTGAAGCTTTCTTT.

The chain links TRBV19 to TRBJ1-1; a weak D match, TRBD1 (5 bases). CDR3 length: 18 residues. The V and J ends lost 7 bases and 1 base respectively, with 25 bases between them. The germline V gene has CDR1 LNHDA and CDR2 SQIVND (reference sequence). CDR3 sequence: CASKTSRAPGYGNTEAFF. CDR3 bases: TGTGCCAGTAAAACATCACGAGCCCCAGGGTATGGGAACACTGAAGCTTTCTTT.

The V and J genes are TRBV5-4 and TRBJ1-4; TRBD1 agrees at 7 bases. The V gene's germline CDR1 is SGHNT and CDR2 YYREEE (reference sequence). The trim removed 5 bases at V and 8 bases at J, leaving 9 bases unmatched. CDR3 length: 14 amino acids. This chain's CDR3 is CASSSLRDSEKLFF. DNA of the CDR3: TGTGCCAGCAGTTCGCTTCGGGACAGCGAAAAACTGTTTTTT.

The V gene is TRBV9, the J gene TRBJ1-6; D may be TRBD1 (6 bases). This CDR3 is built from 13 residues. Germline-derived CDR1 and CDR2 are SGDLS and YYNGEE. CDR3 residues: CASQQGPNSPLHF. The CDR3 bases are TGTGCAAGCCAACAGGGACCCAATTCACCCCTCCACTTT.

The chain employs TRBV4-1 and TRBJ1-1, with 9 bases lining up with TRBD1. The length of the CDR3 is 17 residues. In germline, CDR1 is MGHRA, CDR2 YSYEKL. V dropped 1 base and J dropped 0; count of bases not matched to a gene: 6. Here the CDR3 DNA reads TGCGCCAGCAGCCAAGGGTGGACAGGGGTCTTGAACACTGAAGCTTTCTTT. This codes for CASSQGWTGVLNTEAFF.

The chain has TRBV10-3 and TRBJ1-5; 9 bases align to TRBD1. Germline V gives CDR1 ENHRY, CDR2 SYGVKD. The CDR3 sequence is 17 residues long. The J segment lost 0 bases and the V segment lost 1 base, leaving 4 bases of the junction unmatched. In DNA form, the CDR3 reads TGTGCCATCAGTGAGTATGACAGGGGGTTTAGCAATCAGCCCCAGCATTTT. Protein sequence: CAISEYDRGFSNQPQHF.

In DNA form, the CDR3 reads TGTGCCAGCAGCTTAGACCCGTCCTCTGGAAACACCATATATTTT. Translated: CASSLDPSSGNTIYF. The V call is TRBV7-2, the J call TRBJ1-3; D not resolved. The CDR3 extends over 15 amino acids. V was pared by 1 base and J by 0 bases, with 7 bases between. In germline, CDR1 is SGHTA, CDR2 FQGNSA.

This clone was seen once. The chain is built from TRBV27 and TRBJ2-3; D gene unclear. V was clipped by 7 bases and J by 6 bases, with 8 bases between them. This CDR3 is built from 11 residues. CDR1 is MNHEY and CDR2 is SMNVEV in the germline V gene (reference sequence). The CDR3 loop is CASTLGDTQYF. The CDR3 DNA is TGTGCCAGCACCCTCGGGGATACGCAGTATTTT.

The gene calls are TRBV6-5 and TRBJ1-2, with D tentatively TRBD1 (6 bases). Trimming took 6 bases from V and 3 from J, leaving 8 bases between them. The length of the CDR3 is 12 residues. Germline CDR1 and CDR2: MNHEY and SVGAGI. Here the CDR3 reads CASSRQDYGYTF. DNA of the CDR3: TGTGCCAGCAGCCGACAGGACTATGGCTACACCTTC.

V gene TRBV5-1 combines with J gene TRBJ1-2; TRBD1 matches at 7 bases. Trimming at V came to 5 bases and at J to 2 bases, leaving 3 bases not matched to a gene. The CDR3 is 13 residues long. Germline V gene lookup returns CDR1 SGHRS and CDR2 YFSETQ. The CDR3 loop reads CASRAGQNYGYTF. The CDR3 DNA follows: TGCGCCAGCAGGGCGGGACAGAACTATGGCTACACCTTC.

This rearrangement joins TRBV5-4 to TRBJ2-1; no definite D call. The CDR3 length is 16 residues. The germline V and J ends were trimmed by 4 bases and 0 bases, with 14 bases remaining between them. From germline, CDR1 is SGHNT and CDR2 YYREEE (reference sequence). The CDR3 DNA follows: TGTGCCAGCAGCCCTAGGCAAGCCAGCTCCTACAATGAGCAGTTCTTC. This gives the protein CASSPRQASSYNEQFF.

The CDR3 DNA sequence: TGCGCCAGCAGCTTGGGCGACACTGGTGGTGGAGATACGCAGTATTTT. Protein: CASSLGDTGGGDTQYF. This rearrangement joins TRBV5-1 to TRBJ2-3; D is unclear. Trimming left V 0 bases short and J 5 bases short, with 16 bases between. The CDR3 runs 16 residues. The germline gives CDR1 SGHRS, CDR2 YFSETQ.